A single TCR beta chain is shown here with its context. V lost 7 bases, J lost 4 bases, and 14 bases lay in between. CDR3 length equals 13 residues. Germline CDR1 and CDR2: DFQATT and SNEGSKA (reference sequence). These data are taken from a study of CD8 T cells in Susac syndrome. Reverse transcription of roughly 0.5 to 1 ug RNA was carried out with random hexamers. TCR beta CDR3 was amplified by immunoSEQ multiplex PCR. This amplification extended across 54 Vbeta and 13 Jbeta segments. MiXCR, run by TCRdb on the immunoSEQ multiplex PCR reads, gives a single entry per CDR3 protein. The top ten hold 0.16% of the sample, which has about 180,000 distinct CDR3 sequences, 85% to 95% seen once.

Source material: CD8+ T cells from PBMCs. The sequence came from a human donor with multiple sclerosis. V usage is TRBV20-1 and J usage is TRBJ2-1, with D possibly being TRBD2 (6 bases). CDR3 nucleotides: TGCAGTGTCTTGGGGGGAGAGTACAATGAGCAGTTCTTC. Protein: CSVLGGEYNEQFF.